The 13 T cell receptor beta chains below come from one sample, sequenced in a study of T cells in Graves' hyperthyroidism and ophthalmopathy. Authors of the study amplified TCR beta CDR3 regions from RNA transcripts. With the HTBI primer set, the TCR CDR3 went through a first round of RT-PCR. From the multiplex PCR reads, TCRdb called clonotypes with MiXCR, one entry per CDR3 protein. The table shows around 580,000 distinct CDR3 sequences, with around 15% occurring only once. The sequenced sample was blood. Receptors originate from a woman under 30 with Graves' hyperthyroidism.

This clonotype was observed a single time. V usage is TRBV19 and J usage is TRBJ2-2, with 15 positions matching TRBD2. Germline CDR1 is LNHDA and CDR2 is SQIVND (reference sequence). V was clipped by 3 bases and J by 5 bases; unmatched bases: 10. The CDR3 covers 19 residues. Here the CDR3 DNA reads TGTGCCAGTAGTATGGCCCCGGGACTAGCGGGAGGAAGAACCGGGGAGCTGTTTTTT. Translated, it gives CASSMAPGLAGGRTGELFF.

This clonotype was picked up a small number of times. The J gene is TRBJ2-7, the V gene TRBV10-2; a weak D match, TRBD2 (5 bases). Germline CDR1 is WSHSY and CDR2 is SAAADI. The CDR3 is 18 residues long. The V gene lost 3 bases and the J gene lost 5 bases, with 26 bases spanning the gap. CDR3 coding DNA: TGCGCCAGCAGTGAATCCCCTCTAGCTGCCGCTTCTAGGGACGAGCAGTACTTC. Its protein product is CASSESPLAAASRDEQYF.

The chain uses TRBV28 and TRBJ2-1; TRBD2 matches at 8 bases. This CDR3 is 15 amino acids long. Germline CDR1 MDHEN, CDR2 SYDVKM. V dropped 6 bases and J dropped 2; count of bases not matched to a gene: 6. The CDR3 coding sequence is TGTGCCAGCAGCCTAGGGGGACTAGCCTACAATGAGCAGTTCTTC. Its translation: CASSLGGLAYNEQFF.

As for this clonotype: This may be a read error, as it is one base from a much larger clone. V and J are TRBV20-1 and TRBJ2-5; D is possibly TRBD1 or TRBD2 (5 bases each). The J call may be incorrect, as the DNA end agrees better with TRBJ2-1. The CDR3 length is 16 residues. CDR1 DFQATT and CDR2 SNEGSKA come from the germline V gene (reference sequence). In nucleotides, the CDR3 is TGCAGTGCCCAATCAGAAGCCGGGACGATCAAAGAGACCCAGTTCTTC. Its protein product is CSAQSEAGTIKETQFF.

This clonotype was seen a few times. A much larger clone sits a single nucleotide away, making a read error possible. The chain has TRBV11-3 and TRBJ2-1; D ambiguous. The germline gives CDR1 SGHNT, CDR2 YENEEA. The CDR3 sequence is 13 residues long. The CDR3 spells CAGSPNSYNEQFF. The CDR3 DNA sequence: TGTGCCGGCAGCCCCAACTCCTACAATGAGCAGTTCTTC.

In this sample, this clonotype turned up a few times. The gene calls are TRBV3-1 and TRBJ2-2; 16 positions match TRBD2. The CDR3 spans 17 residues. Trimming at V came to 5 bases and at J to 6 bases, leaving 6 bases not matched to a gene. The germline gives CDR1 LGHDT, CDR2 YNNKEL (reference sequence). As DNA, the CDR3 is TGTGCCAGCAGCTTACCGGGACTAGCGGGAGGGTCCGGGGAGCTGTTTTTT. Translation gives CASSLPGLAGGSGELFF.

The chain carries TRBV3-1 and TRBJ1-2; no reliable D call. The V end was cut by 4 bases, the J end by 8 bases, with 20 bases between. The CDR3 consists of 15 residues. Germline V gene sequence: CDR1 LGHDT, CDR2 YNNKEL (reference sequence). CDR3 residues: CASSLQVVAPQGYTF. The CDR3 DNA is TGTGCCAGCAGCCTGCAGGTCGTAGCCCCCCAAGGCTACACCTTC.

This clonotype was recorded many times. Here the CDR3 reads CATSSDRLNTEAFF. CDR3 DNA sequence: TGTGCCACCAGCAGTGACAGGCTGAACACTGAAGCTTTCTTT. This chain links TRBV15 with TRBJ1-1, with D perhaps matching TRBD1 (6 bases). The V end was cut by 3 bases, the J end by 0 bases, with 8 bases between. This CDR3 is built from 14 residues. Germline V CDR1 and CDR2: LNHNV, YYDKDF (reference sequence).

This clonotype was counted only a few times. The CDR3 protein is CASSYSNRAQETQYF. CDR3 nucleotide sequence: TGTGCCAGCAGTTACTCGAATAGGGCCCAAGAGACCCAGTACTTC. The chain carries TRBV6-5 and TRBJ2-5; no clear D. This CDR3 has 15 residues. The V gene lost 0 bases and the J gene lost 1 base, with 9 bases spanning the gap. CDR1 MNHEY and CDR2 SVGAGI come from the germline V gene.

This clonotype has just a few counts. The rearrangement joins TRBV7-9 to TRBJ1-4; TRBD1 is a possible D gene (5 bases). The germline V gene encodes CDR1 SEHNR and CDR2 FQNEAQ (reference sequence). Trimming cost V 6 bases and J 4 bases, with 21 bases left between them. The CDR3 sequence is 17 residues long. The CDR3 nucleotides are TGTGCCAGCAGTTCCCCGACTGGCCCAAGGGGTAATGAAAAACTGTTTTTT. Its translation: CASSSPTGPRGNEKLFF.

Notes on this clonotype: An end of the junction does not agree with germline; a read error may underlie this. The chain links TRBV6-5 to TRBJ1-5, with D perhaps TRBD1 (6 bases). This CDR3 has 17 residues. CDR1 is MNHEY, CDR2 SVGAGI, per germline. The chain's CDR3 is CASGYGGARSGNQPQHF. As DNA, the CDR3 is TGTGCCAGCGGTTATGGGGGGGCGCGGAGTGGCAATCAGCCCCAGCATTTT.

A word on this clonotype: A single base separates this from a much larger clone, so it may be a read error. This rearrangement joins TRBV7-6 to TRBJ2-7; possibly TRBD2 for D (6 bases). V lost 1 base to trimming and J lost 5 bases, with 12 bases between them. CDR1 and CDR2 from the germline V gene are SGHVS and FNYEAQ. This CDR3 spans 14 amino acids. CDR3 nucleotide sequence: TGTGCCAGCAGCTTAGATGTTGGGAGGAACGAGCAGTACTTC. Residues: CASSLDVGRNEQYF. Looking up the rest from reference TRBV7-6 and TRBJ2-7 gives the full variable domain: GAGVSQSPRYKVTKRGQDVALRCDPISGHVSLYWYRQALGQGPEFLTYFNYEAQQDKSGLPNDRFSAERPEGSISTLTIQRTEQRDSAMYRCASSLDVGRNEQYFGPGTRLTVT.

This clonotype was detected many times. The chain combines TRBV19 with TRBJ2-2; D unresolved. This CDR3 region has 14 residues. Germline CDR1 reads LNHDA; CDR2 reads SQIVND (reference sequence). V gave up 4 bases and J gave up 5 bases, with 11 bases separating them. The CDR3 nucleotides are TGTGCCAGTAGTACGCAACACGATACCGGGGAGCTGTTTTTT. Amino acid sequence: CASSTQHDTGELFF. Looking up the rest from reference TRBV19 and TRBJ2-2 gives the full variable domain: DGGITQSPKYLFRKEGQNVTLSCEQNLNHDAMYWYRQDPGQGLRLIYYSQIVNDFQKGDIAEGYSVSREKKESFPLTVTSAQKNPTAFYLCASSTQHDTGELFFGEGSRLTVL.